A selection of T cell receptor beta chains follows, all from one sample in a study of CD4 T cell repertoires in COVID-19. Clones were read by immunoSEQ multiplex PCR, and TCRdb kept only the in-frame ones, dropping some. The sample comprises about 75,000 clones, about 80% of which are singletons, and around 0.58% rests with the top ten. This sample comprised CD4+ T cells from peripheral blood, obtained after recovery from COVID-19. The source is a human donor who had COVID-19. CDR3s include the opening cysteine and the closing phenylalanine or tryptophan. Fields, in order: J gene, clone size, V gene, D gene, CDR3 DNA, CDR3 protein. D genes are given only for firm matches. Rows may omit the clone size; those that give it use once, few, many or a size class.

TRBJ2-3 . TRBV2 . TGTGCCAGCAGTGAAGGGGGAGCCGATACGCAGTATTTT CASSEGGADTQYF
TRBJ1-5 . TRBV19 . TGTGCCAGTTTGGACCGAGAGGGCCTTAATCAGCCCCAGCATTTT CASLDREGLNQPQHF
TRBJ1-1 . TRBV7-2 . TGTGCCAGCAGCCTAGGAATCGGAGCCTATGAAGCTTTCTTT CASSLGIGAYEAFF
TRBJ2-2 . TRBV6-1 TRBD1 TGTGCCAGCAGTGAAGCAGCCAGGGGGGGGGAGCTGTTTTTT CASSEAARGGELFF
TRBJ2-3 . TRBV20-1 TRBD2 TGCAGTGCTAGTGGTCTAGCGGCCTTCACAGATACGCAGTATTTT CSASGLAAFTDTQYF
TRBJ1-1 . TRBV10-1 . TGCGCCAGCAGTGGGGGGGTGGCAGGCGTTGAAGCTTTCTTT CASSGGVAGVEAFF
TRBJ2-5 . TRBV5-6 . TGTGCCAGCAGCTATCAAGGTTACCTCGGCGGAGGGGAGACCCAGTACTTC CASSYQGYLGGGETQYF
TRBJ2-2 . TRBV27 TRBD2 TGTGCCAGCACGATAGCGGGAGGGGTCGGGGAGCTGTTTTTT CASTIAGGVGELFF
TRBJ1-2 . TRBV19 TRBD1 TGTGCCAGTAGTAGGGACAGACTAGCTAACTATGGCTACACCTTC CASSRDRLANYGYTF
TRBJ2-2 . TRBV11-3 TRBD1 TGTGCCAGCAGCTGGGACAGCCCGAACACCGGGGAGCTGTTTTTT CASSWDSPNTGELFF
TRBJ2-7 . TRBV3-1/TRBV3-2 . TGTGCCAGCAGCCAAGACGACCGGGGACCCTACGAGCAGTACTTC CASSQDDRGPYEQYF
TRBJ2-1 . TRBV3-1/TRBV3-2 TRBD1 TGTGCCAGCAGCCAAGGTTCGGGACAGCTATACAATGAGCAGTTCTTC CASSQGSGQLYNEQFF
TRBJ1-5 . TRBV28 . TGTGCCAGCAGGTCAGGGGTCAATCAGCCCCAGCATTTT CASRSGVNQPQHF
TRBJ2-2 . TRBV10-3 TRBD1 TGTGCCATCAGTGCCGGGACAGGGAACACCGGGGAGCTGTTTTTT CAISAGTGNTGELFF
TRBJ1-2 . TRBV7-6 . TGTGCCAGCAACGAACGGGGGCGGCATCGAGGCTACACCTTC CASNERGRHRGYTF
TRBJ1-1 . TRBV28 . TGTGCCAGCAGTCCGTCAGGGGTCGGGAACACTGAAGCTTTCTTT CASSPSGVGNTEAFF
TRBJ2-3 . TRBV7-2 . TGTGCCAGCAGCCTGACTAGCTCAAGGGGGACAGATACGCAGTATTTT CASSLTSSRGTDTQYF
TRBJ2-1 . TRBV10-2 . TGCGCCAGCAGTGAGGATTTCCAGCAGTTCTTC CASSEDFQQFF
TRBJ2-7 . TRBV11-2 TRBD2 TGTGCCAGCAGCTTATTTAGAACTAGCGGGTCGTCCTACGAGCAGTACTTC CASSLFRTSGSSYEQYF
TRBJ1-5 . TRBV6-5 . TGTGCCAGCAACCGAGGGGAAAATCAGCCCCAGCATTTT CASNRGENQPQHF
TRBJ1-4 once TRBV7-9 . TGTGCCAGCAGCTTAGCGGACCTAAGGGGTAAACTGTTTTTT CASSLADLRGKLFF
TRBJ1-1 once TRBV7-3 . TGTGCCAGCAGCTCGGACACGAACACTGAAGCTTTCTTT CASSSDTNTEAFF
TRBJ2-3 . TRBV7-2 . TGTGCCAGCAGCTTATCCCGAGTCCTTACAGATACGCAGTATTTT CASSLSRVLTDTQYF
TRBJ2-5 . TRBV2 . TGTGCCAGCAGATGGATGATTGTAGAGACCCAGTACTTC CASRWMIVETQYF
TRBJ2-7 . TRBV7-2 . TGTGCCAGCAGCCCTTCCGGACTCGGAGCCCACGAGCAGTACTTC CASSPSGLGAHEQYF
TRBJ2-2 . TRBV19 TRBD2 TGTGCCAGTAGTATAGGAGCGGGAGTATCCGGGGAGCTGTTTTTT CASSIGAGVSGELFF
TRBJ1-1 . TRBV3-1/TRBV3-2 TRBD1 TGTGCCAGCAGCCACGATCAACAGGGGATTGGCACTGAAGCTTTCTTT CASSHDQQGIGTEAFF
TRBJ2-3 . TRBV7-2 TRBD1 TGTGCCAGCAGCTTGGGACAGGGGGCAGCAGATACGCAGTATTTT CASSLGQGAADTQYF
TRBJ2-1 . TRBV10-1 TRBD1 TGCGCCAGCAGCTCCGGGACAGGGGCGGCTCAGCAGTTCTTC CASSSGTGAAQQFF
TRBJ2-1 . TRBV2 . TGTGCCAGGGAGGGGCAAAGCCGCGATGAGCAGTTCTTC CAREGQSRDEQFF
TRBJ2-3 . TRBV24-1 . TGTGCCACCAGTGATCACCGGGGAGATACGCAGTATTTT CATSDHRGDTQYF
TRBJ1-4 . TRBV6-5 . TGTGCCAGCAGGAGGTGGCCTAATGAAAAACTGTTTTTT CASRRWPNEKLFF
TRBJ1-2 . TRBV19 . TGTGCCAGTAGTATACATAATGGCTACACCTTC CASSIHNGYTF
TRBJ2-2 . TRBV7-9 . TGTGCCAGCAGCTTCCGGGGGGCGGACGGGGAGCTGTTTTTT CASSFRGADGELFF
TRBJ2-7 . TRBV6-5 TRBD1 TGTGCCACTCGGACAGGGGGTACCTACGAGCAGTACTTC CATRTGGTYEQYF
TRBJ1-2 medium-sized TRBV12-3/TRBV12-4 . TGTGCCAGCAGTTTCAACAGCTACACCTTC CASSFNSYTF
TRBJ1-2 . TRBV6-5 . TGTGCCAGCAGTTACACCCAGGGGACTAACTATGGCTACACCTTC CASSYTQGTNYGYTF
TRBJ2-6 . TRBV19 TRBD1 TGTGCCAGTTCCGGGGACAGGGGCGTCTCTGGGGCCAACGTCCTGACTTTC CASSGDRGVSGANVLTF
TRBJ1-1 . TRBV3-1/TRBV3-2 . TGTGCCAGCAGCCAAGGGTATGGGGTGTACACTGAAGCTTTCTTT CASSQGYGVYTEAFF
TRBJ2-3 . TRBV11-2 TRBD2 TGTGCCAGCAGCGCGGGGACTAGCGGGAGGGCCAAGGCAGATACGCAGTATTTT CASSAGTSGRAKADTQYF
TRBJ1-6 few TRBV19 TRBD1 TGTGCCAGTAGGCAGGGGGCCTCCTATAATTCACCCCTCCACTTT CASRQGASYNSPLHF
TRBJ2-4 . TRBV6-2/TRBV6-3 . TGTGCCAGCAGTCGTGGGGTAGCCAAAAACATTCAGTACTTC CASSRGVAKNIQYF
TRBJ2-3 . TRBV7-3 TRBD1 TGTGCCAGCCGGCAGGGGGTTGAAGATACGCAGTATTTT CASRQGVEDTQYF
TRBJ1-1 . TRBV12-3/TRBV12-4 TRBD1 TGTGCCAGCAGTCCCGGACAGGCCACTGAAGCTTTCTTT CASSPGQATEAFF
TRBJ2-1 . TRBV6-5 TRBD1 TGTGCCAGCAGTATTAGGACAGGGAGGTACAATGAGCAGTTCTTC CASSIRTGRYNEQFF
TRBJ2-7 . TRBV11-2 . TGTGCCAGCAGCTTAGTACAGGGCTACGAGCAGTACTTC CASSLVQGYEQYF
TRBJ2-6 . TRBV5-1 . TGCGCCAGCAGCAATGGGATTTCCTCTGGGGCCAACGTCCTGACTTTC CASSNGISSGANVLTF
TRBJ2-3 . TRBV11-2 TRBD1 TGTGCCAGCAGCTTAGGGACAGGGGGGGATACGCAGTATTTT CASSLGTGGDTQYF
TRBJ2-1 . TRBV2 TRBD1 TGTGCCAGTGGATTACTAGACAGGGGGTCTGACAATGAGCAGTTCTTC CASGLLDRGSDNEQFF
TRBJ1-2 . TRBV4-2 . TGTGCCAGCAGCCAAGAGTTAGGTGACGGGGGGGGTTTTGGTGGCTACACCTTC CASSQELGDGGGFGGYTF
TRBJ1-2 few TRBV2 . TGTGCCAGCAAGAACAGCGCCCTTCCGACCTTCTATGGCTACACCTTC CASKNSALPTFYGYTF
TRBJ2-7 once TRBV5-1 TRBD1 TGCGCCACGTCAGGACAGGGGGCGAACGAGCAGTACTTC CATSGQGANEQYF
TRBJ2-3 . TRBV3-1/TRBV3-2 TRBD2 TGTGCCAGCAGCCCCTTAGCGGGAGGGGCATCAGATACGCAGTATTTT CASSPLAGGASDTQYF
TRBJ1-6 . TRBV28 TRBD1 TGTGCCAGCAGCCGCGGACAGGGGGTATCACCCCTCCACTTT CASSRGQGVSPLHF
TRBJ2-5 . TRBV7-7 . TGTGCCAGCAGTCCGACAGGCAACCAAGAGACCCAGTACTTC CASSPTGNQETQYF
TRBJ2-7 . TRBV3-1/TRBV3-2 . TGTGCCAGCAGGAAATCAGGGGTAGGGACCTACGAGCAGTACTTC CASRKSGVGTYEQYF
TRBJ1-3 . TRBV25-1 . TGTGCCAGCAGTCCGGGAACAGGGACCATATATTTT CASSPGTGTIYF
TRBJ1-3 . TRBV6-1 . TGTGCCAGCAGTGCTCTGTCGGGACCGGCCTACTCTGGAAACACCATATATTTT CASSALSGPAYSGNTIYF
TRBJ2-1 . TRBV29-1 . TGCAGCGTTGCAGTTGCTCAGGACGGTGAGCAGTTCTTC CSVAVAQDGEQFF